This passage covers 5 T cell receptor beta chains from one sample sequenced in a study of graft-versus-host responses after intestinal transplantation. Profiled with immunoSEQ multiplex PCR; TCRdb holds only in-frame clones, not every one. This table holds approximately 38,000 clones, less than 90% found once. This specimen was PBMCs, taken roughly 1,000 days after transplant. Receptors originate from a human patient who received an intestinal transplant, so some T cells may come from the graft donor.

This clone was recorded only once. The CDR3 coding sequence is TGTGCCAGCTCACCACCGACGGGCTCTGGGGCCAACGTCCTGACTTTC. Protein: CASSPPTGSGANVLTF. The V and J genes are TRBV18 and TRBJ2-6; no definite D call. The CDR3 spans 16 residues. Trimming removed 0 bases from V and 0 bases from J, with 6 bases in between. Germline V CDR1 and CDR2: KGHSH, LQKENI.

The V and J genes are TRBV11-2 and TRBJ2-3, with D unresolved. V lost 1 base, J lost 2 bases, and 10 bases lay in between. The CDR3 totals 15 residues. Germline V gene data show CDR1 as SGHAT and CDR2 as FQNNGV. Here the CDR3 DNA reads TGTGCCAGCAGCTTAGGGGTTCCCCCCACAGATACGCAGTATTTT. This encodes CASSLGVPPTDTQYF.

The V and J genes are TRBV19 and TRBJ2-7, with 9 bases that match TRBD2. The V gene's germline CDR1 is LNHDA and CDR2 SQIVND (reference sequence). V lost 8 bases to trimming and J lost 2 bases; unmatched junction nucleotides: 4. The CDR3 has 13 residues. CDR3 region: CASEASGTYEQYF. CDR3 nucleotides: TGTGCCAGTGAGGCTAGCGGGACCTACGAGCAGTACTTC. The full variable domain, completed using reference TRBV19 and TRBJ2-7, is DGGITQSPKYLFRKEGQNVTLSCEQNLNHDAMYWYRQDPGQGLRLIYYSQIVNDFQKGDIAEGYSVSREKKESFPLTVTSAQKNPTAFYLCASEASGTYEQYFGPGTRLTVT.

This chain links TRBV6-5 with TRBJ1-4; 9 nucleotides line up with TRBD1. The trim removed 6 bases at V and 9 bases at J, leaving 11 bases unmatched. Germline CDR1 MNHEY, CDR2 SVGAGI. The CDR3 is made up of 15 amino acids. The chain's CDR3 is CASRPGTGSQKKLFF. CDR3 sequence (DNA): TGTGCCAGCAGACCAGGGACAGGGAGCCAGAAAAAACTGTTTTTT.

The V gene is TRBV15, the J gene TRBJ1-1; D call uncertain. Looked up from germline, CDR1 is LNHNV and CDR2 is YYDKDF (reference sequence). Trimming shortened V by 7 bases and J by 1 base, and 16 bases separated the two germline ends. CDR3 length: 15 residues. The CDR3 protein is CATTPRSPWNTEAFF. The CDR3 DNA reads TGTGCCACCACCCCTCGTAGTCCCTGGAACACTGAAGCTTTCTTT. Combining the CDR3 with reference TRBV15 and TRBJ1-1 gives the whole variable domain DAMVIQNPRYQVTQFGKPVTLSCSQTLNHNVMYWYQQKSSQAPKLLFHYYDKDFNNEADTPDNFQSRRPNTSFCFLDIRSPGLGDTAMYLCATTPRSPWNTEAFFGQGTRLTVV.